One and the same sample provided the 30 T cell receptor beta chains below, sequenced in a study of blood T cell repertoires in COVID-19. The assay was immunoSEQ multiplex PCR, and TCRdb's table has in-frame clones only and misses some. The sample carries roughly 230,000 clones, 80% to 90% recorded once. The sequenced sample consisted of peripheral blood. These receptors all stem from a man aged 40-49 years with active or convalescent COVID-19.

V usage is TRBV19 and J usage is TRBJ1-1; D uncertain. Germline V CDR1 and CDR2: LNHDA, SQIVND (reference sequence). V was pared by 4 bases and J by 3 bases, with 9 bases between. There are 13 residues in the CDR3. The CDR3 nucleotides are TGTGCCAGTAGTACTCACAGCTACACTGAAGCTTTCTTT. Translating it yields CASSTHSYTEAFF.

V and J are TRBV6-6 and TRBJ2-1, with TRBD2 as a possible D gene (5 bases). CDR3 length: 15 residues. Germline V gene data show CDR1 as MNHNY and CDR2 as SVGAGI (reference sequence). V lost 2 bases to trimming and J lost 6 bases, with 14 bases between them. In nucleotides, the CDR3 is TGTGCCAGCAGTTACGGGAGTAGCGCCATCAATGAGCAGTTCTTC. This encodes CASSYGSSAINEQFF.

This rearrangement joins TRBV13 to TRBJ2-1; D gene unclear. CDR3 length: 15 residues. CDR1 PRHDT and CDR2 FYEKMQ come from the germline V gene (reference sequence). Trimming took off 3 bases at V and 2 bases at J, with 11 bases between the two ends. CDR3 amino acids: CASSFSRIPYNEQFF. As DNA, the CDR3 is TGTGCCAGCAGCTTCAGTCGTATCCCCTACAATGAGCAGTTCTTC.

The chain is built from TRBV24-1 and TRBJ2-3, with 15 bases lining up with TRBD2. Trimming cost V 2 bases and J 8 bases; bases outside gene matches: 4. Germline CDR1 and CDR2: KGHDR and SFDVKD. This CDR3 spans 16 amino acids. The CDR3 nucleotides read TGTGCCACCAGTGATTGGACTAGCGGGGGGGTAGGTACGCAGTATTTT. Encoded protein: CATSDWTSGGVGTQYF.

This clone appeared a single time. This rearrangement joins TRBV4-3 to TRBJ2-7; D is ambiguous. Trimming shortened V by 1 base and J by 1 base, and 8 bases separated the two germline ends. This CDR3 is 14 amino acids long. The germline V gene encodes CDR1 LGHNA and CDR2 YSLEER. CDR3 DNA: TGCGCCAGCAGCCAAGCCCAGATTTCCTACGAGCAGTACTTC. Translated, it gives CASSQAQISYEQYF.

This sequence joins TRBV11-3 and TRBJ2-6; the match to TRBD1 covers 8 bases. With V trimmed by 5 bases and J by 0 bases, 9 bases remained unmatched. Germline assignment: CDR1 SGHNT and CDR2 YENEEA. The length of the CDR3 is 18 residues. In DNA, the CDR3 is TGTGCCAGCAGCACCGGACAGGGCCACAGCTCTGGGGCCAACGTCCTGACTTTC. Translating gives CASSTGQGHSSGANVLTF. Supplemented by reference TRBV11-3 and TRBJ2-6, the full variable domain reads EAGVVQSPRYKIIEKKQPVAFWCNPISGHNTLYWYLQNLGQGPELLIRYENEEAVDDSQLPKDRFSAERLKGVDSTLKIQPAELGDSAVYLCASSTGQGHSSGANVLTFGAGSRLTVL.

V gene TRBV18 combines with J gene TRBJ1-6; TRBD1 matches 8 bases. Germline V CDR1 and CDR2: KGHSH, LQKENI. This CDR3 is built from 14 residues. The V segment lost 5 bases and the J segment 8 bases; nucleotides outside the gene matches: 5. CDR3 loop: CASSTGTGYSPLHF. Here the CDR3 DNA reads TGTGCCAGCTCAACCGGGACAGGATATTCACCCCTCCACTTT. Complete variable domain (other parts from reference TRBV18 and TRBJ1-6): NAGVMQNPRHLVRRRGQEARLRCSPMKGHSHVYWYRQLPEEGLKFMVYLQKENIIDESGMPKERFSAEFPKEGPSILRIQQVVRGDSAAYFCASSTGTGYSPLHFGNGTRLTVT.

This rearrangement joins TRBV28 to TRBJ1-1; D uncertain. This CDR3 has 13 residues. Trimming stripped 5 bases from V and 1 base from J, with 8 bases between. CDR1 MDHEN and CDR2 SYDVKM come from the germline V gene. The CDR3 sequence: CASSHPQNTEAFF. The CDR3 region has the DNA TGTGCCAGCAGTCATCCACAGAACACTGAAGCTTTCTTT. Supplemented by reference TRBV28 and TRBJ1-1, the full variable domain reads DVKVTQSSRYLVKRTGEKVFLECVQDMDHENMFWYRQDPGLGLRLIYFSYDVKMKEKGDIPEGYSVSREKKERFSLILESASTNQTSMYLCASSHPQNTEAFFGQGTRLTVV.

V is TRBV5-6 and J is TRBJ2-3, with 14 bases aligning to TRBD2. The germline gives CDR1 SGHDT, CDR2 YYEEEE. This CDR3 has 14 amino acids. V gave up 4 bases and J gave up 14 bases; unmatched junction bases: 9. CDR3 sequence reads: CASSVTSGRVNLYF. CDR3 in DNA: TGTGCCAGCAGCGTGACTAGCGGGAGGGTCAATCTGTATTTT.

This clone appeared once. The chain recombines TRBV28 with TRBJ1-5, with 8 bases matching TRBD1. Germline CDR1 and CDR2: MDHEN and SYDVKM. The CDR3 totals 17 residues. Trimming at V came to 6 bases and at J to 2 bases, leaving 12 bases not matched to a gene. The CDR3: CASRLIQGASGNQPQHF. Here the CDR3 DNA reads TGTGCCAGCAGACTAATCCAGGGGGCCTCGGGCAATCAGCCCCAGCATTTT. Supplemented by reference TRBV28 and TRBJ1-5, the full variable domain reads DVKVTQSSRYLVKRTGEKVFLECVQDMDHENMFWYRQDPGLGLRLIYFSYDVKMKEKGDIPEGYSVSREKKERFSLILESASTNQTSMYLCASRLIQGASGNQPQHFGDGTRLSIL.

The rearrangement joins TRBV6-5 to TRBJ1-1, with TRBD1 as a possible D gene (6 bases). Germline CDR1 MNHEY, CDR2 SVGAGI. V was clipped by 5 bases and J by 4 bases, with 17 bases between them. This CDR3 contains 15 residues. CDR3 DNA: TGTGCCAGCAGTCCCAGGGGCGCGATGGGCACTGAAGCTTTCTTT. Amino acids: CASSPRGAMGTEAFF.

V gene TRBV12-3 or TRBV12-4 combines with J gene TRBJ1-1; D is possibly TRBD1 (5 bases). The germline V and J ends were trimmed by 0 bases and 11 bases, with 10 bases remaining between them. This CDR3 spans 12 amino acids. DNA for the CDR3: TGTGCCAGCAGTTTAGCGGGCGGGGGGGCTTTCTTT. This gives the protein CASSLAGGGAFF.

This clone was observed once. This chain connects TRBV3-1 (or the pseudogene TRBV3-2) to TRBJ2-5; D is undetermined. Germline CDR1 and CDR2: LGHDT and YNNKEL (reference sequence). The CDR3 is made up of 12 amino acids. V shed 1 base and J shed 4 bases, with 4 bases lying between them. The CDR3 DNA follows: TGTGCCAGCAGCCAAGTAGTAGAGACCCAGTACTTC. Translation: CASSQVVETQYF.

The chain carries TRBV10-3 and TRBJ2-7; possibly TRBD1 for D (5 bases). The CDR3 covers 13 residues. Trimming pared 6 bases from V and 3 bases from J, leaving 12 bases between. Germline V gene data show CDR1 as ENHRY and CDR2 as SYGVKD. This CDR3 reads CAISDKGYYEQYF. The CDR3 bases are TGTGCCATCAGCGACAAGGGGTACTACGAGCAGTACTTC.

The genes are TRBV6-6 and TRBJ2-1; 8 nucleotides line up with TRBD2. The CDR3 runs 14 residues. V was clipped by 2 bases and J by 5 bases; unmatched bases: 2. Germline CDR1 and CDR2: MNHNY and SVGAGI (reference sequence). In nucleotides, the CDR3 is TGTGCCAGCAGTTACCTAGCGGGCAACAATGAGCAGTTCTTC. Protein product: CASSYLAGNNEQFF.

The chain is built from TRBV10-3 and TRBJ2-5, with unresolved D. Trimming took 1 base from V and 2 from J, leaving 8 bases between them. CDR3 length: 14 residues. The germline V gene has CDR1 ENHRY and CDR2 SYGVKD. CDR3 in amino acids: CAISEFGAQETQYF. The CDR3 DNA sequence: TGTGCCATCAGTGAGTTTGGAGCTCAAGAGACCCAGTACTTC.

The chain has TRBV19 and TRBJ1-5; 8 bases are a match to TRBD1. This CDR3 comprises 15 residues. Trimming removed 3 bases from V and 11 bases from J; junction bases left unmatched: 12. Germline V gives CDR1 LNHDA, CDR2 SQIVND (reference sequence). CDR3 DNA sequence: TGTGCCAGTAGTATTGGCCAAGGACAGGGTGAGGCCCAGCATTTT. Protein: CASSIGQGQGEAQHF.

This clone was picked up one time. This chain links TRBV7-6 with TRBJ1-5, with 7 positions matching TRBD1. Germline V gives CDR1 SGHVS, CDR2 FNYEAQ. This CDR3 has 15 residues. V was pared by 3 bases and J by 6 bases, with 8 bases of the junction left unmatched. CDR3 sequence: CASSLQTGPGQPQHF. DNA of the CDR3: TGTGCCAGCAGCTTGCAGACAGGGCCGGGTCAGCCCCAGCATTTT.

The rearrangement joins TRBV6-5 to TRBJ2-7; D may be TRBD2 (5 bases). The CDR3 is 14 residues long. The V gene's germline CDR1 is MNHEY and CDR2 SVGAGI. Trimming removed 6 bases from V and 7 bases from J, with 19 bases in between. In nucleotides, the CDR3 is TGTGCCAGCAGGGACGCGTCGGGGTTGGGGGAGCAGTACTTC. This codes for CASRDASGLGEQYF.

The chain is built from TRBV6-2 or TRBV6-3 and TRBJ2-7; 8 bases are shared with TRBD1. CDR3 length equals 15 residues. Trimming took 5 bases from V and 3 from J; bases not matched to a gene: 9. Per germline, CDR1 MNHEY and CDR2 SVGEGT. CDR3 coding DNA: TGTGCCAGCAGTCGACCGGGGACAGGTGACTACGAGCAGTACTTC. Translated: CASSRPGTGDYEQYF.

The genes are TRBV30 and TRBJ2-2; 12 bases match TRBD2. Germline-derived CDR1 and CDR2 are GTSNPN and SVGIG (reference sequence). After removal of 3 bases from V and 2 bases from J, the junction contained 4 bases not matched to a gene. The CDR3 covers 16 residues. CDR3 region: CAWSGLAGTNTGELFF. CDR3 DNA: TGTGCCTGGAGCGGACTAGCGGGAACTAACACCGGGGAGCTGTTTTTT.

The V and J genes are TRBV18 and TRBJ2-5; TRBD1 is a possible D gene (5 bases). This CDR3 region has 14 residues. The germline V gene encodes CDR1 KGHSH and CDR2 LQKENI. V lost 3 bases to trimming and J lost 9 bases, with 17 bases between them. CDR3 bases: TGTGCCAGCTCACCGGCGGAAGGGGTTGAGGCCCAGTACTTC. As protein: CASSPAEGVEAQYF.

A few counts support this clone. The rearrangement links TRBV18 to TRBJ2-7; D gene uncertain. The ends were cut back, 4 bases at V and 2 bases at J, with 12 bases in the middle. The germline V gene encodes CDR1 KGHSH and CDR2 LQKENI. CDR3 size: 14 residues. The CDR3 region is CASSLHPSAYEQYF. DNA for the CDR3: TGTGCCAGCTCACTTCATCCCTCGGCCTACGAGCAGTACTTC.

This clone was recorded once. The chain has TRBV6-4 and TRBJ2-6, with 8 nucleotides matching TRBD1. CDR1 is MRHNA and CDR2 is SNTAGT in the germline V gene. Trimming cost V 5 bases and J 2 bases; bases outside gene matches: 5. This CDR3 is built from 16 residues. The CDR3 coding sequence is TGTGCCAGCAGTCGCCAGGGGGCGACTGGGGCCAACGTCCTGACTTTC. Its protein is CASSRQGATGANVLTF.

The chain recombines TRBV9 with TRBJ1-3; 7 nucleotides line up with TRBD1. Unmatched junction bases numbered 11, after V lost 4 bases and J lost 4 bases. Germline V gene sequence: CDR1 SGDLS, CDR2 YYNGEE. This CDR3 is 16 amino acids long. The CDR3 DNA is TGTGCCAGCAGCCTTGAAGGACAGGCTTACGGAAACACCATATATTTT. Translated, it gives CASSLEGQAYGNTIYF.

The chain has TRBV24-1 and TRBJ2-1; 7 bases match TRBD2. The CDR3 runs to 16 residues. V shed 4 bases and J 2 bases; nucleotides not matched to a gene: 7. Germline V gene data show CDR1 as KGHDR and CDR2 as SFDVKD. Here the CDR3 DNA reads TGTGCCACCAGTGACGGCGGGGGTGGCCCCTACAATGAGCAGTTCTTC. This sequence encodes CATSDGGGGPYNEQFF.

The chain employs TRBV5-6 and TRBJ2-1, with D possibly TRBD2 on 5 matching bases. Germline CDR1 reads SGHDT; CDR2 reads YYEEEE. There are 15 residues in the CDR3. V lost 4 bases, J lost 3 bases, and 14 bases lay in between. The CDR3 spells CASSGMAGFYNEQFF. DNA of the CDR3: TGTGCCAGCAGCGGCATGGCGGGTTTCTACAATGAGCAGTTCTTC.

This clone was seen just once. The V and J genes are TRBV18 and TRBJ1-2; no clear D. The CDR3 has 15 amino acids. CDR1 is KGHSH, CDR2 LQKENI, per germline. V lost 3 bases and J 0 bases, leaving 11 bases between the germline ends. The CDR3 nucleotides read TGTGCCAGCTCACCTAGAGAGGGAACTAACTATGGCTACACCTTC. Protein product: CASSPREGTNYGYTF.

The chain has TRBV6-5 and TRBJ2-7; 7 bases are shared with TRBD2. The CDR3 contains 15 residues. J lost 1 base, V lost 6 bases, and 9 bases had no gene match. Germline V gives CDR1 MNHEY, CDR2 SVGAGI. CDR3 protein: CASRAGEFVSYEQYF. CDR3 coding DNA: TGTGCCAGCAGGGCGGGAGAATTCGTGTCCTACGAGCAGTACTTC.

The chain employs TRBV7-9 and TRBJ1-2, with D perhaps matching TRBD1 (6 bases). The CDR3 sequence is 15 residues long. Germline V gene data show CDR1 as SEHNR and CDR2 as FQNEAQ (reference sequence). Trimming stripped 7 bases from V and 8 bases from J, with 23 bases between. The CDR3 DNA sequence: TGTGCCAGCACCCCGGTCGCAGGGGTGGCGTTCGGCTACACCTTC. Its translation: CASTPVAGVAFGYTF.